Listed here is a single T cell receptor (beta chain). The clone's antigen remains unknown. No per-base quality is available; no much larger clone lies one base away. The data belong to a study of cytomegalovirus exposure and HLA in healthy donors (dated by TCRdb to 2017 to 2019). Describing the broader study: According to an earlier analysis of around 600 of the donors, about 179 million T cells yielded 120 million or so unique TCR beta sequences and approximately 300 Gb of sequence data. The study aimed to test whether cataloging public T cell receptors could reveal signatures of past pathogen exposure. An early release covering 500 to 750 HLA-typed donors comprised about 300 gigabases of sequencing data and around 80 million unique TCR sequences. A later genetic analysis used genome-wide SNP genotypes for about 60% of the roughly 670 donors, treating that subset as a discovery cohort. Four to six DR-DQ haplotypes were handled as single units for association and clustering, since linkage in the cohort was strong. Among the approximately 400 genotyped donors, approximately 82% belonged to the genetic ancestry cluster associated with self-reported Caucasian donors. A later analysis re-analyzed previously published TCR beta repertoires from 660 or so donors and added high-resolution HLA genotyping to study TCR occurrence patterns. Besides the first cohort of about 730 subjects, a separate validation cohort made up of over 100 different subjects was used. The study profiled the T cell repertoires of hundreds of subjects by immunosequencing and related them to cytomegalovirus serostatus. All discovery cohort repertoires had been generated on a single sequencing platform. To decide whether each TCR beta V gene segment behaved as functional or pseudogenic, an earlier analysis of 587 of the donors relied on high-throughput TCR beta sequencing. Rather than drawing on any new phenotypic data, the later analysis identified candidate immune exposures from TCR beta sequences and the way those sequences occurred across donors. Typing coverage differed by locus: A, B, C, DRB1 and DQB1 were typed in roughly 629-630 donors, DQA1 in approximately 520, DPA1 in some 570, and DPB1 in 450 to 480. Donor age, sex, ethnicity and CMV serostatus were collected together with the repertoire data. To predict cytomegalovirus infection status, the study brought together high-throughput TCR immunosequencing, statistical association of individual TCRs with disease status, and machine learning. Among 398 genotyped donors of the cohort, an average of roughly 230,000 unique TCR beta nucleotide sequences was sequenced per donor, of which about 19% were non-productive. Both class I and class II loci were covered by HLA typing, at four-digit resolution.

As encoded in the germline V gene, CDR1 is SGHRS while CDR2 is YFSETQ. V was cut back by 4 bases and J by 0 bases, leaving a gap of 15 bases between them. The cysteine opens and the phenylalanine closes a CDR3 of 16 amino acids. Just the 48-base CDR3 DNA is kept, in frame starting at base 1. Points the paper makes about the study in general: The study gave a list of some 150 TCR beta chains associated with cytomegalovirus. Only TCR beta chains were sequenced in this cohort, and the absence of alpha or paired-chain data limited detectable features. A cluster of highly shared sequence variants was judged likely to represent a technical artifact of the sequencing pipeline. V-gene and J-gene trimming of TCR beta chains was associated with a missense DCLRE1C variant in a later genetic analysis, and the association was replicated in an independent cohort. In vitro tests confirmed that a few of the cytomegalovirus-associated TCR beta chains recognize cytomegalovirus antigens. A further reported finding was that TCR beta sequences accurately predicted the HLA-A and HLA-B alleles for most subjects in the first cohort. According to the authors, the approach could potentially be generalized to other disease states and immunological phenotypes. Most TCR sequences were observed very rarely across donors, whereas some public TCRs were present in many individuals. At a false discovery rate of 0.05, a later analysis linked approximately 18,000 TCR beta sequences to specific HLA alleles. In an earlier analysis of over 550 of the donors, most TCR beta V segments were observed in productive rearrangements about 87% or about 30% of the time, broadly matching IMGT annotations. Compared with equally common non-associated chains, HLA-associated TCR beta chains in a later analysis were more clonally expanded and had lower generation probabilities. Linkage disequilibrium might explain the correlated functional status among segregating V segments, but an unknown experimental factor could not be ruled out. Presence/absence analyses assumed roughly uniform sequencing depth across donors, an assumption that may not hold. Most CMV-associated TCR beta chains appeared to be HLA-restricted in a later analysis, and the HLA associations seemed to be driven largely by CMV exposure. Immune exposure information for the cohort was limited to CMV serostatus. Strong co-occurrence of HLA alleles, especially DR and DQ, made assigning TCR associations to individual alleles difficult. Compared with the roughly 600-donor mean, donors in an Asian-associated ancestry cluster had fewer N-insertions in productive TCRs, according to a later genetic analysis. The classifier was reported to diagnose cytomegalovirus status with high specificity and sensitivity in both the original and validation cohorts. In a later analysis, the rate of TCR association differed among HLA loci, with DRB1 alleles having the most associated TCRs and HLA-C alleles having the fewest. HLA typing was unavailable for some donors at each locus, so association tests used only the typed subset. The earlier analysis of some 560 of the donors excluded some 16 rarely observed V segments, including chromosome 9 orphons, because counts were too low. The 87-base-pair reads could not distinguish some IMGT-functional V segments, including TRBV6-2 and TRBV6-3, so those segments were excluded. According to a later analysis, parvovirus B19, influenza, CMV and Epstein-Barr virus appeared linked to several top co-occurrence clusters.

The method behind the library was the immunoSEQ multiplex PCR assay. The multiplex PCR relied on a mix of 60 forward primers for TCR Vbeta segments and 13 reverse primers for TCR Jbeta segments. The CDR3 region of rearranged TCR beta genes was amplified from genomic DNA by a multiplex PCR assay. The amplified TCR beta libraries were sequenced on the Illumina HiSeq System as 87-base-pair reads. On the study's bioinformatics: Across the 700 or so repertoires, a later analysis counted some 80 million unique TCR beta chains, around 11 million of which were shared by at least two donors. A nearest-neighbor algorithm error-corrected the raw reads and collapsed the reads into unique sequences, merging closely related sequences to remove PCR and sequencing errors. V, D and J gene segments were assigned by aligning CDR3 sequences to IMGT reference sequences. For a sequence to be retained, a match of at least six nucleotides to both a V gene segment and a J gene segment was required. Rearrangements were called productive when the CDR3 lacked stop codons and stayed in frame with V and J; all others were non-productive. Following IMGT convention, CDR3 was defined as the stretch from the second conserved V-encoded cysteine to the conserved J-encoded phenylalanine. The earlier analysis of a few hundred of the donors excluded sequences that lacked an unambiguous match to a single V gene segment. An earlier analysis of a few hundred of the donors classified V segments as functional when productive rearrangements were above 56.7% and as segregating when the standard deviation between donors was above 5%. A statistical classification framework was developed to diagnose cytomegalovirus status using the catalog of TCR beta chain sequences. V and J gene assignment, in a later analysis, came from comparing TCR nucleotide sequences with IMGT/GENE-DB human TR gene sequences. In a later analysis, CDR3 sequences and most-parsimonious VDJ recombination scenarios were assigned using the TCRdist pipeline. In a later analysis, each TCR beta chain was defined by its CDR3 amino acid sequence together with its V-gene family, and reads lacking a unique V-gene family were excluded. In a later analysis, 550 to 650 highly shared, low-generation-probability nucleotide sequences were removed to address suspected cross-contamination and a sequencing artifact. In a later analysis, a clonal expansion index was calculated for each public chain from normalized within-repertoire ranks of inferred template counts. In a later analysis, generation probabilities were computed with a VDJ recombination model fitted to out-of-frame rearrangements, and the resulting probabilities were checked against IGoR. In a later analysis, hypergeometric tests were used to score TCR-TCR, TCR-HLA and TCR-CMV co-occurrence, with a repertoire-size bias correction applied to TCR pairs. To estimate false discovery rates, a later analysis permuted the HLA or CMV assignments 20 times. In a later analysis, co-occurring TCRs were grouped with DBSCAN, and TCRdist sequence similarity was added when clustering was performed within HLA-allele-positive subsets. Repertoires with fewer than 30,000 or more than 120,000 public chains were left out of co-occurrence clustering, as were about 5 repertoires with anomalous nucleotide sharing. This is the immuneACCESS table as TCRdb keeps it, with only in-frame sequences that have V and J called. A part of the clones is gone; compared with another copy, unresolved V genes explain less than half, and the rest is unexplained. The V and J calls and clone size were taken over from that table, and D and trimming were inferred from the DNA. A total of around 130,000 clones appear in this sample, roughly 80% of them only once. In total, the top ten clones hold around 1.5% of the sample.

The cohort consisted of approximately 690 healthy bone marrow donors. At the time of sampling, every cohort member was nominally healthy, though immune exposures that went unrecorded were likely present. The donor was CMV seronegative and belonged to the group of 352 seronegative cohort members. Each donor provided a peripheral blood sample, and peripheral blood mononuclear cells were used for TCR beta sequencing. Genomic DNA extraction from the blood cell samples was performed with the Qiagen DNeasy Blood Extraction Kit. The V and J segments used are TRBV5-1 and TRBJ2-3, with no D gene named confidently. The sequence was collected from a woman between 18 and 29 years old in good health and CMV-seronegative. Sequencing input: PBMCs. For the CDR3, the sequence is CASSPQAVRSTDTQYF. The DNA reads TGCGCCAGCAGCCCCCAGGCAGTTAGGAGCACAGATACGCAGTATTTT.